This T cell receptor (beta chain) was documented in a study of blood T cell repertoires in COVID-19. This clone was found a few times. TCRdb keeps only in-frame clones here, not all; method: immunoSEQ multiplex PCR. The sample has 90,000 to 110,000 clones, under 90% seen once; the top ten hold 6.6%. Trimming stripped 4 bases from V and 8 bases from J, with 8 bases between. This CDR3 has 12 amino acids. The germline V gene encodes CDR1 MNHNY and CDR2 SVGAGI (reference sequence). Sequenced input: peripheral blood. The V gene is TRBV6-6, the J gene TRBJ1-4, with D uncertain. This receptor was obtained from a woman between 45 and 65 years old with acute or convalescent COVID-19. The CDR3 reads CASSLPVEKLFF. The CDR3, as DNA: TGTGCCAGCAGTTTACCAGTCGAAAAACTGTTTTTT.